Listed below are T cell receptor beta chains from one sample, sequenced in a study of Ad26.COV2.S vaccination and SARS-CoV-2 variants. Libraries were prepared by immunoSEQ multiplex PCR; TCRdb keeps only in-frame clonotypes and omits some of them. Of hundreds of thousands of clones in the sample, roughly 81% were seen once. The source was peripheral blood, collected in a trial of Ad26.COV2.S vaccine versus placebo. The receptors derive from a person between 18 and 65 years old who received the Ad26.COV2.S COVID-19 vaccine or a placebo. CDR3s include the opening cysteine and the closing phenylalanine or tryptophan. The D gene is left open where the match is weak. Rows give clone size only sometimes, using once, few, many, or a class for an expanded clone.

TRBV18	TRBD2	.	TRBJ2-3	TGTGCCAGCTCACTTAGTAGCGGGGTTAGCACAGATACGCAGTATTTT	CASSLSSGVSTDTQYF
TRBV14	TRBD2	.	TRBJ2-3	TGTGCCAGCAGCCGAACCCGGGGGAGGGTAACAGATACGCAGTATTTT	CASSRTRGRVTDTQYF
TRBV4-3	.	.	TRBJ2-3	TGCGCCAGCAGCCGGCGAGGGACGCAGTATTTT	CASSRRGTQYF
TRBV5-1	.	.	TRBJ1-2	TGCGCCAGCAGCTTGGGAGGTGTGGACGGCTACACCTTC	CASSLGGVDGYTF
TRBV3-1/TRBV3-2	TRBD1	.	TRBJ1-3	TGTGCCAGCAGCCCCCCGGACAGGGCAGACACCATATATTTT	CASSPPDRADTIYF
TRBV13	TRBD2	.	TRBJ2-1	TGTGCCAGCAGCTTAGGTAGCGGGAACTCCTACAATGAGCAGTTCTTC	CASSLGSGNSYNEQFF
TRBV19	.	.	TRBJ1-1	TGTGCCAGTAGTATTTACCGGGGAGGGGGGACAAACACTGAAGCTTTCTTT	CASSIYRGGGTNTEAFF
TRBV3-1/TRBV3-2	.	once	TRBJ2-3	TGTGCCAGCAGCCTCCATTCGAGCCCAGATACGCAGTATTTT	CASSLHSSPDTQYF
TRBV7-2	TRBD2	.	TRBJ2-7	TGTGCCAGCAGCTTACGGCGGGAGGGCCTGGGCGAGCAGTACTTC	CASSLRREGLGEQYF
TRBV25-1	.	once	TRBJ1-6	TGTGCCAGCAGTATACAGGGTGAGAGTTCACCCCTCCACTTT	CASSIQGESSPLHF
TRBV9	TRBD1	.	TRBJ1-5	TGTGCCAGCAGCCCCGGACAGGGAGAGAATCAGCCCCAGCATTTT	CASSPGQGENQPQHF
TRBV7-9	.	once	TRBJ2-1	TGTGCCAGCAGACGAAGGGACTCAAACAATGAGCAGTTCTTC	CASRRRDSNNEQFF
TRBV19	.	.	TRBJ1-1	TGTGCCAGTAGTATGATCGAGACTGAAGCTTTCTTT	CASSMIETEAFF
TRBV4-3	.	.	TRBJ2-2	TGCGCCAGCAGCCAAGTTGGGAAAATCGGGAGGAACACCGGGGAGCTGTTTTTT	CASSQVGKIGRNTGELFF
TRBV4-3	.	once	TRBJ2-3	TGCGCCAGCAGCCCAGACAGAGCCTCGGCAGATACGCAGTATTTT	CASSPDRASADTQYF
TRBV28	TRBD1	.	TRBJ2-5	TGTGCCAGCAGTCCCAGGGGACAGGGGGCAATCCGGGAGACCCAGTACTTC	CASSPRGQGAIRETQYF
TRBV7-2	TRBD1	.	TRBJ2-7	TGTGCCAGCAGCTCCCAGGGACAGGGCGCCTACGAGCAGTACTTC	CASSSQGQGAYEQYF
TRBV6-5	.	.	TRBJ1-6	TGTGCCAGCTGTCCTCAGGGCGCCTGGTCACCCCTCCACTTT	CASCPQGAWSPLHF
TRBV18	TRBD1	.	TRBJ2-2	TGTGCCAGCTCACCCAGACAGGGGGTCACCGGGGAGCTGTTTTTT	CASSPRQGVTGELFF
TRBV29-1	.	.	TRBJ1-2	TGCAGCGTTGGGGCCCGACTAAGCTATGGCTACACCTTC	CSVGARLSYGYTF
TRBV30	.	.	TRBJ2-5	TGTGCCTGGTCGACCGGGGAGACCCAGTACTTC	CAWSTGETQYF
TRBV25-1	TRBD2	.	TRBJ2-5	TGTGCCAGCAGTGAAGGTATAGCGGGAGGCCAAGAGACCCAGTACTTC	CASSEGIAGGQETQYF
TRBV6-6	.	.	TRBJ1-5	TGTGCCAGCAGTGCACACAGCTACAATCAGCCCCAGCATTTT	CASSAHSYNQPQHF
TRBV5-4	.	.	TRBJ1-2	TGTGCCAGCAGCTTGCTCCAGGTCTATGGCTACACCTTC	CASSLLQVYGYTF
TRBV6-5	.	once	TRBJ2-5	TGTGCCAGCAGCCGAGGCAGTCCACAAGAGACCCAGTACTTC	CASSRGSPQETQYF
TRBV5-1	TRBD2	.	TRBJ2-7	TGCGCCAGCAGCCTACCGACTAGCGGGGGGATGCTCTACGAGCAGTACTTC	CASSLPTSGGMLYEQYF
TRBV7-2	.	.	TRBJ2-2	TGTGCCAGCAGCCTATATAGGGCAGGGTCAGGCACCGGGGAGCTGTTTTTT	CASSLYRAGSGTGELFF
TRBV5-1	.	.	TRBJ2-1	TGCGCCAGCAGCTTTGGGGTTGGTGAGCAGTTCTTC	CASSFGVGEQFF
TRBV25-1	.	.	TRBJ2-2	TGTGCCAGCAGTGAAAAAAGTGCCGGGGAGCTGTTTTTT	CASSEKSAGELFF
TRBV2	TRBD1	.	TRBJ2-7	TGTGCCAGCAGTGAAGCGGGGCAGGGGGCGAACGAGCAGTACTTC	CASSEAGQGANEQYF
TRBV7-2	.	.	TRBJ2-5	TGTGCCAGCAGCTCCCTCGCGGAAGAGACCCAGTACTTC	CASSSLAEETQYF
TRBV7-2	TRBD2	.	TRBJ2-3	TGTGCCAGCAGCTTGGTTAGCGGGGGGCTCACAGATACGCAGTATTTT	CASSLVSGGLTDTQYF
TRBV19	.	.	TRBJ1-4	TGTGCCAGCTTTCGGGGGAGGGGTGCAACTAATGAAAAACTGTTTTTT	CASFRGRGATNEKLFF
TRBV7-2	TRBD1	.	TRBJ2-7	TGTGCCAGCAGGACAGGGGGCGAGCAGTACTTC	CASRTGGEQYF
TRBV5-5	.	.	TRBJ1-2	TGTGCCAGCAGCTTGGCCGGGAGCTATGGCTACACCTTC	CASSLAGSYGYTF
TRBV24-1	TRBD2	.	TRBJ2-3	TGTGCCACCAGTGATTCTAGCGGACGGAAAACTCGTGATACGCAGTATTTT	CATSDSSGRKTRDTQYF
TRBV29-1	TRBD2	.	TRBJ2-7	TGCAGCGTGCTACTAGCGGGAGGCTACGAGCAGTACTTC	CSVLLAGGYEQYF
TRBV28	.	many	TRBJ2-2	TGTGCCAGCAGGGATCCAGGGACCACCGGGGAGCTGTTTTTT	CASRDPGTTGELFF
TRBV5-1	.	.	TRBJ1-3	TGCGCCAGCAGCCTCCCCCTGAGCTCTGGAAACACCATATATTTT	CASSLPLSSGNTIYF
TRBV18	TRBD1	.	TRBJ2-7	TGTGCCAGCTCACCCCGGGACAGGGAAAGCGCCGAGCAGTACTTC	CASSPRDRESAEQYF
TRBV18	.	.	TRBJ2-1	TGTGCCAGCTCACCAGGGGGTCGGATATCAAACTCCTACAATGAGCAGTTCTTC	CASSPGGRISNSYNEQFF
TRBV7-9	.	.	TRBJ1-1	TGTGCCAGCAGCTTAACACCGAACACTGAAGCTTTCTTT	CASSLTPNTEAFF
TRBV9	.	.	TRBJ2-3	TGTGCCAGCAGCCCTGTCGGGGGGCTGGCAGATACGCAGTATTTT	CASSPVGGLADTQYF
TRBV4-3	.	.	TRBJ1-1	TGCGCCAGCAGCCACGTCCAAGGGATGGGGGACACTGAAGCTTTCTTT	CASSHVQGMGDTEAFF
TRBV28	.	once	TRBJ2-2	TGTGCCAGCAGTCGACGCTCCGGGACCTCCACCGGGGAGCTGTTTTTT	CASSRRSGTSTGELFF
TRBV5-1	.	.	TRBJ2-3	TGCGCCAGCAGCAATCAGGGGAGGACAGATACGCAGTATTTT	CASSNQGRTDTQYF
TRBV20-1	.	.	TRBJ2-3	TGCAGTCACATATACACAGATACGCAGTATTTT	CSHIYTDTQYF
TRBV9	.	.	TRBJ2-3	TGTGCCAGCAGCGCCAGGCCCACAGATACGCAGTATTTT	CASSARPTDTQYF
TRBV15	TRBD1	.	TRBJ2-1	TGTGCCACCAGCAACCGGGACAGGGGGTTAAATGAGCAGTTCTTC	CATSNRDRGLNEQFF
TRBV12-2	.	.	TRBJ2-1	TGTGCAAGTCGCTTAGCGATTCTTAAGTCAGGAAATTACTACAATGAGCAGTTCTTC	CASRLAILKSGNYYNEQFF
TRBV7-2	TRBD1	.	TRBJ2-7	TGTGCCAGCAGCTCAGGACAGGGGCTAATCTACGAGCAGTACTTC	CASSSGQGLIYEQYF
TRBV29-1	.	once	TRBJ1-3	TGCAGCGTTGTAACCTTTGGAAACACCATATATTTT	CSVVTFGNTIYF